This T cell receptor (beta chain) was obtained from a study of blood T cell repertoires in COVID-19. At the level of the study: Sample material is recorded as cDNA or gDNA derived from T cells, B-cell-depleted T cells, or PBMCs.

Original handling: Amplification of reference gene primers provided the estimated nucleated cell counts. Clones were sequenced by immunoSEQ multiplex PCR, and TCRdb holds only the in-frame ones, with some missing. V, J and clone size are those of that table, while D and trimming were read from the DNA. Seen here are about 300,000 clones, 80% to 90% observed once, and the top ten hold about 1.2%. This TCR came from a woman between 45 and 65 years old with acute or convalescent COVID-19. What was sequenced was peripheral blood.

The CDR3 DNA reads as TGTGCCAGCCATGACAGTGCCAATGAGCAGTTCTTC. The encoded protein is CASHDSANEQFF. The rearrangement joins TRBV9 to TRBJ2-1, with D perhaps TRBD1 (5 bases). Between the trimmed V and J ends, which lost 7 bases and 6 bases, there was a span of 11 bases. The CDR3 totals 12 residues. From germline, CDR1 is SGDLS and CDR2 YYNGEE.